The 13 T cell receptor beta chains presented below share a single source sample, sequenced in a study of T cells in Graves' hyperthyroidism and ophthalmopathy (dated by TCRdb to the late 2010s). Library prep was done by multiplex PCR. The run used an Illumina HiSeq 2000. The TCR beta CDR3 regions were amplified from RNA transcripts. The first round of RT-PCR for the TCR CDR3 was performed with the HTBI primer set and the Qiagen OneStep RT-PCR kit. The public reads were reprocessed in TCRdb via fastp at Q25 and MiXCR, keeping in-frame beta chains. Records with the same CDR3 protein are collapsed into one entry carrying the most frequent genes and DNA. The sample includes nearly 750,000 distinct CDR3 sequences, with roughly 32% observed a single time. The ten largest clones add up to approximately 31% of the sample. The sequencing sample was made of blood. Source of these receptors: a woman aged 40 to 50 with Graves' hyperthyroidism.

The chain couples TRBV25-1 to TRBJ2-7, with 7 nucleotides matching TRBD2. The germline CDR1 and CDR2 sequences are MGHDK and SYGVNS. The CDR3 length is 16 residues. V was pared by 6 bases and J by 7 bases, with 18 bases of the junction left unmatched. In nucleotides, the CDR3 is TGTGCCAGCAGCTCGCCTCTAGCGGACGCGAGGGATGAGCAGTACTTC. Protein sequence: CASSSPLADARDEQYF.

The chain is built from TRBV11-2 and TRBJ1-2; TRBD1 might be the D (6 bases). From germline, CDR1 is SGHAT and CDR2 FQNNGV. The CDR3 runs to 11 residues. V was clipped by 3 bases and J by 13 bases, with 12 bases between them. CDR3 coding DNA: TGTGCCAGCAGCTTTCTGGGCAGGGGCACCTTC. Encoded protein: CASSFLGRGTF. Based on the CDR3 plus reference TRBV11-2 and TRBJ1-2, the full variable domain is EAGVAQSPRYKIIEKRQSVAFWCNPISGHATLYWYQQILGQGPKLLIQFQNNGVVDDSQLPKDRFSAERLKGVDSTLKIQPAKLEDSAVYLCASSFLGRGTFGSGTRLTVV.

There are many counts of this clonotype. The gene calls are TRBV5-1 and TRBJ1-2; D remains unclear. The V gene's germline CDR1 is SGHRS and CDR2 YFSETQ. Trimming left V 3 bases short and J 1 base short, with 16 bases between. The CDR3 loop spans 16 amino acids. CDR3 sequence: CASSSTDGRINYGYTF. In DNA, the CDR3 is TGCGCCAGCAGCTCCACGGACGGACGAATTAACTATGGCTACACCTTC. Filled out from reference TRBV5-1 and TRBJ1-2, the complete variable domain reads KAGVTQTPRYLIKTRGQQVTLSCSPISGHRSVSWYQQTPGQGLQFLFEYFSETQRNKGNFPGRFSGRQFSNSRSEMNVSTLELGDSALYLCASSSTDGRINYGYTFGSGTRLTVV.

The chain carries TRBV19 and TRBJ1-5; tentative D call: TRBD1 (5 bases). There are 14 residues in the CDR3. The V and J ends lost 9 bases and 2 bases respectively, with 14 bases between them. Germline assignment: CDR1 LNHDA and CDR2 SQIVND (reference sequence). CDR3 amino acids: CASRALGGNQPQHF. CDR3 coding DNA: TGTGCCAGCAGGGCGTTGGGGGGCAATCAGCCCCAGCATTTT.

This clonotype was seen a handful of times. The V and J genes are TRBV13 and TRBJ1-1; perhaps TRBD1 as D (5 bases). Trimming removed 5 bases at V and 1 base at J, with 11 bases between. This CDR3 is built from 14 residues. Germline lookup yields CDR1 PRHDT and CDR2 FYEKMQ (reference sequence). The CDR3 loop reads CASSPDTSNTEAFF. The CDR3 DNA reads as TGTGCCAGCAGCCCGGACACTTCGAACACTGAAGCTTTCTTT.

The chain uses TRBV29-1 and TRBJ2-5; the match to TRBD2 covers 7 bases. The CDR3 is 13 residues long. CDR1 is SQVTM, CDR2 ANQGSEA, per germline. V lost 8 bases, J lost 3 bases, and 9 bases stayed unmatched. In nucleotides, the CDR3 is TGCAGCTTTAGAGCGGGGAGAAAAGAGACCCAGTACTTC. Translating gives CSFRAGRKETQYF.

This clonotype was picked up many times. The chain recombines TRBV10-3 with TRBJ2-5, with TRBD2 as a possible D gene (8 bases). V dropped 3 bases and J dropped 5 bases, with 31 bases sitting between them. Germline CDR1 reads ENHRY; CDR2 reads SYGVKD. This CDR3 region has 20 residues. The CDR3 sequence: CAISDRLGKRTSRGMETQYF. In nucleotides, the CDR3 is TGTGCCATCAGTGACCGACTTGGGAAACGGACTAGCAGGGGGATGGAGACCCAGTACTTC.

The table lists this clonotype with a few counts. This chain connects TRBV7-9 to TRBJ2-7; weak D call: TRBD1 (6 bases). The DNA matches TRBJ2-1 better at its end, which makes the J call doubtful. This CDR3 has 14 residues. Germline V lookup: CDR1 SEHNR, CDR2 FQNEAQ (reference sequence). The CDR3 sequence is CASSLGGDTGEQFF. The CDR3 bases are TGTGCCAGCAGCTTAGGAGGGGACACGGGTGAGCAGTTCTTC.

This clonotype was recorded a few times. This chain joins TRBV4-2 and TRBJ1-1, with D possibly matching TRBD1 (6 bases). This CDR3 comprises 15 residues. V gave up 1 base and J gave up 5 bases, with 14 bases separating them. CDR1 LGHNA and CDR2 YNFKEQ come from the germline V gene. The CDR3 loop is CASSQVIGTGTEAFF. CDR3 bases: TGTGCCAGCAGCCAAGTTATCGGCACAGGGACTGAAGCTTTCTTT.

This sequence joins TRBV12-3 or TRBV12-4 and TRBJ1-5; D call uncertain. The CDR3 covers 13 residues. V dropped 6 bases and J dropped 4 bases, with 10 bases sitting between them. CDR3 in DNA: TGTGCCAGCAGCCAAGCAGAAAATCAGCCCCAGCATTTT. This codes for CASSQAENQPQHF.

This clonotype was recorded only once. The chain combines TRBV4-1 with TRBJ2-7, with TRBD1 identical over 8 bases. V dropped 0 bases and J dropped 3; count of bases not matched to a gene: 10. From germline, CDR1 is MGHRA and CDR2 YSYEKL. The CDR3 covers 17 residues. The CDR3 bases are TGCGCCAGCAGCCAAGAATCCTGGCAGGGGGCAGGCTACGAGCAGTACTTC. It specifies CASSQESWQGAGYEQYF.

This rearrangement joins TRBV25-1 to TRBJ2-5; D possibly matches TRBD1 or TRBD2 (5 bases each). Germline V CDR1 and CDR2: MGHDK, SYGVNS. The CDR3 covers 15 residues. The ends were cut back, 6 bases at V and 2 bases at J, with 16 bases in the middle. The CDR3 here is CASRTPGRIQETQYF. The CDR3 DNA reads TGTGCCAGCAGAACACCGGGACGCATACAAGAGACCCAGTACTTC.

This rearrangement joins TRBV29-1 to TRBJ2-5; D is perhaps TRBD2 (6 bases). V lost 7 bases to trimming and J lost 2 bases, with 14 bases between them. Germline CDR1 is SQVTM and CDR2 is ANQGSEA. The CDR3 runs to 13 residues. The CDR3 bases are TGCAGCGGTGACTCGGGGACTCAAGAGACCCAGTACTTC. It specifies CSGDSGTQETQYF.